This T cell receptor (beta chain) was identified in a study of T cells after yellow fever vaccination. In the case of this clonotype: Its antigen is still unknown.

Notes on the study in general: Although the secondary response was weaker, it peaked faster, at day 5 versus 15. Most clones from primary vaccination resurfaced after the booster (approximately 97% CD4, more than 75% CD8).

There are 18 residues in the CDR3. Trimming at V came to 1 base and at J to 2 bases, leaving 13 bases not matched to a gene. Germline V gives CDR1 DFQATT, CDR2 SNEGSKA (reference sequence). TCRdb re-called the 5' RACE reads through MiXCR, storing one row per CDR3 protein. The sample includes some 240,000 distinct CDR3 sequences, roughly 5% of them seen just once. Sample: CD4+ T cells sorted from PBMCs, taken on the day of the yellow fever booster vaccination. The chain employs TRBV20-1 and TRBJ1-2; TRBD1 aligns across 10 bases. This clonotype was sampled from a man aged 18-30 years who received the YFV17D yellow fever vaccine. The CDR3 DNA sequence: TGCAGTGCTAGAGGGGCCGGGACAGGGGTATTCGTCAACTATGGCTACACCTTC. Its protein product is CSARGAGTGVFVNYGYTF.